The 17 T cell receptor beta chains listed next were all sequenced from one sample in a study of shared clonotypes between healthy human individuals. CD45RO-negative, CCR7-positively selected cells formed the naive CD8 fraction, excluding terminally differentiated effector memory CD45RA+ cells. Method: immunoSEQ multiplex PCR; TCRdb's copy keeps in-frame clones and lacks some. This sample has about 2.2 million clones; approximately 92% occur once, and the top ten carry about 1.7%. Specimen: naive CD8+ T cells from PBMCs. The receptor set was obtained from a man younger than 35 in good health. Some clones in this sample may be carry-over from other donors' samples.

In its sample, this clone was seen once. The chain is built from TRBV6-1 and TRBJ1-2, with a possible D match to TRBD1 (6 bases). The CDR3 totals 16 residues. Germline V gene sequence: CDR1 MNHNS, CDR2 SASEGT. Trimming took off 3 bases at V and 6 bases at J, with 20 bases between the two ends. The CDR3 bases are TGTGCCAGCAGTGAGGGCCGGGGGGGCGCCAAGGATGGCTACACCTTC. It codes for CASSEGRGGAKDGYTF.

This sequence joins TRBV7-9 and TRBJ2-3; D uncertain. From germline, CDR1 is SEHNR and CDR2 FQNEAQ (reference sequence). This CDR3 spans 15 amino acids. Trimming pared 1 base from V and 0 bases from J, leaving 8 bases between. Written as DNA, the CDR3 is TGTGCCAGCAGCTTAGATGGATCTAGCACAGATACGCAGTATTTT. The encoded protein is CASSLDGSSTDTQYF.

This clone was detected once. The chain is built from TRBV6-4 and TRBJ2-1; 8 bases are shared with TRBD2. The V gene's germline CDR1 is MRHNA and CDR2 SNTAGT. V lost 3 bases, J lost 9 bases, and 7 bases stayed unmatched. The CDR3 extends over 14 amino acids. This CDR3 reads CASSEAIAGSEQFF. In nucleotides, the CDR3 is TGTGCCAGCAGTGAAGCCATAGCGGGAAGTGAGCAGTTCTTC.

This chain connects TRBV4-3 to TRBJ2-6; tentatively, D is TRBD2 (5 bases). V lost 1 base to trimming and J lost 0 bases, with 13 bases between them. CDR1 LGHNA and CDR2 YSLEER come from the germline V gene. The CDR3 has 18 residues. The CDR3 nucleotides are TGCGCCAGCAGCCAAGTGTTCAAGGAGGTCTCTGGGGCCAACGTCCTGACTTTC. Translated, it gives CASSQVFKEVSGANVLTF.

The chain joins TRBV5-1 to TRBJ1-1; D is ambiguous. The CDR3 contains 14 residues. Germline lookup yields CDR1 SGHRS and CDR2 YFSETQ. Deletions cut 5 bases from V and 0 bases from J, with 11 bases between. DNA for the CDR3: TGCGCCAGCAGTGGGCTTTTCATGAACACTGAAGCTTTCTTT. This sequence encodes CASSGLFMNTEAFF.

The chain carries TRBV2 and TRBJ1-2; possibly TRBD1 for D (5 bases). The CDR3 has 12 residues. The ends were cut back, 7 bases at V and 7 bases at J, with 13 bases in the middle. CDR1 is SNHLY and CDR2 is FYNNEI in the germline V gene. The CDR3 loop is CASIGTRSGYTF. The CDR3 DNA reads TGTGCCAGCATCGGGACCCGGAGTGGCTACACCTTC. The variable domain in full, with the rest retrieved from reference TRBV2 and TRBJ1-2, is EPEVTQTPSHQVTQMGQEVILRCVPISNHLYFYWYRQILGQKVEFLVSFYNNEISEKSEIFDDQFSVERPDGSNFTLKIRSTKLEDSAMYFCASIGTRSGYTFGSGTRLTVV.

This clone was picked up a small number of times. This rearrangement joins TRBV20-1 to TRBJ2-2; D tentatively fits TRBD1 or TRBD2 (5 bases each). Trimming took off 3 bases at V and 10 bases at J, with 9 bases between the two ends. CDR1 is DFQATT and CDR2 is SNEGSKA in the germline V gene (reference sequence). This CDR3 has 11 amino acids. CDR3 bases: TGCAGTGCTAGTTACGGGACGGAGCTGTTTTTT. Protein: CSASYGTELFF.

The chain joins TRBV15 to TRBJ2-6; D is perhaps TRBD1 (7 bases). Germline V gives CDR1 LNHNV, CDR2 YYDKDF (reference sequence). V was trimmed by 0 bases and J by 0 bases, leaving 30 bases between them. This CDR3 contains 24 residues. The CDR3 spells CATSRDLGGSRGTDDVSGANVLTF. Written as DNA, the CDR3 is TGTGCCACCAGCAGAGATCTTGGCGGGTCTCGGGGGACAGATGATGTCTCTGGGGCCAACGTCCTGACTTTC. Filled out from reference TRBV15 and TRBJ2-6, the complete variable domain reads DAMVIQNPRYQVTQFGKPVTLSCSQTLNHNVMYWYQQKSSQAPKLLFHYYDKDFNNEADTPDNFQSRRPNTSFCFLDIRSPGLGDTAMYLCATSRDLGGSRGTDDVSGANVLTFGAGSRLTVL.

The rearrangement uses TRBV29-1 and TRBJ1-2; D remains unclear. The CDR3 runs to 12 residues. Trimming took off 3 bases at V and 3 bases at J, with 8 bases between the two ends. CDR1 is SQVTM, CDR2 ANQGSEA, per germline. CDR3 bases: TGCAGCGTTGAGGCGGGAGACTATGGCTACACCTTC. Translation: CSVEAGDYGYTF.

This chain links TRBV10-3 with TRBJ1-1; D gene unclear. There are 15 residues in the CDR3. The V end was cut by 3 bases, the J end by 3 bases, with 14 bases between. The V gene's germline CDR1 is ENHRY and CDR2 SYGVKD. The CDR3 loop is CAISDPLGIYTEAFF. The DNA for the CDR3 is TGTGCCATCAGTGATCCTCTGGGAATATACACTGAAGCTTTCTTT.

The chain couples TRBV19 to TRBJ1-5, with 7 bases fitting TRBD1. This CDR3 has 15 residues. Trimming cost V 5 bases and J 4 bases; bases outside gene matches: 8. Germline assignment: CDR1 LNHDA and CDR2 SQIVND (reference sequence). The CDR3 DNA follows: TGTGCCAGTAGTGGTTACAGGGGAGGAAATCAGCCCCAGCATTTT. As protein: CASSGYRGGNQPQHF.

This chain's CDR3 is CASSERAPPGDEQFF. In DNA form, the CDR3 reads TGTGCCAGCAGTGAACGGGCCCCTCCGGGGGATGAGCAGTTCTTC. The J gene is TRBJ2-1, the V gene TRBV25-1; a weak D match, TRBD2 (6 bases). Germline V lookup: CDR1 MGHDK, CDR2 SYGVNS. The CDR3 runs 15 residues. V was trimmed by 2 bases and J by 8 bases, leaving 16 bases between them. Full variable domain (rest looked up from reference TRBV25-1 and TRBJ2-1): EADIYQTPRYLVIGTGKKITLECSQTMGHDKMYWYQQDPGMELHLIHYSYGVNSTEKGDLSSESTVSRIRTEHFPLTLESARPSHTSQYLCASSERAPPGDEQFFGPGTRLTVL.

V usage is TRBV5-1 and J usage is TRBJ2-2, with D perhaps TRBD2 (5 bases). The V gene's germline CDR1 is SGHRS and CDR2 YFSETQ. The CDR3 extends over 16 amino acids. V gave up 2 bases and J gave up 1 base, with 12 bases separating them. The CDR3 nucleotides are TGCGCCAGCAGCTTTAAACCCGGACTGAACACCGGGGAGCTGTTTTTT. It specifies CASSFKPGLNTGELFF. Supplemented by reference TRBV5-1 and TRBJ2-2, the full variable domain reads KAGVTQTPRYLIKTRGQQVTLSCSPISGHRSVSWYQQTPGQGLQFLFEYFSETQRNKGNFPGRFSGRQFSNSRSEMNVSTLELGDSALYLCASSFKPGLNTGELFFGEGSRLTVL.

The chain employs TRBV6-5 and TRBJ1-1, with D unclear. CDR3 length: 16 residues. V was clipped by 0 bases and J by 1 base, with 12 bases between them. From germline, CDR1 is MNHEY and CDR2 SVGAGI. In DNA form, the CDR3 reads TGTGCCAGCAGTTACTCTAAATTAGGGCCGAACACTGAAGCTTTCTTT. Its protein product is CASSYSKLGPNTEAFF.

Turning to this clone: The same CDR3 is also encoded by other DNA sequences in this sample. The chain recombines TRBV7-9 with TRBJ1-2, with no clear D. CDR3 length equals 14 residues. Trimming took off 1 base at V and 2 bases at J, with 8 bases between the two ends. Germline V gives CDR1 SEHNR, CDR2 FQNEAQ (reference sequence). The CDR3 DNA sequence: TGTGCCAGCAGCTTAGGACATCCAAACTATGGCTACACCTTC. Encoded protein: CASSLGHPNYGYTF.

Comment on this clone: Other DNA sequences of this sample code for an identical CDR3. V gene TRBV27 combines with J gene TRBJ1-1; no reliable D call. CDR3 length equals 14 residues. Germline V gives CDR1 MNHEY, CDR2 SMNVEV (reference sequence). With 6 bases removed from V and 1 base from J, the gap between germline ends came to 12 bases. In DNA form, the CDR3 reads TGTGCCAGCAGCCTCCCCGGCCCGAACACTGAAGCTTTCTTT. This encodes CASSLPGPNTEAFF.

This clone was detected only once. The chain links TRBV5-6 to TRBJ2-7, with D possibly being TRBD1 or TRBD2 (7 bases each). The CDR3 runs to 15 residues. Trimming cost V 4 bases and J 6 bases, with 20 bases left between them. Germline CDR1 and CDR2: SGHDT and YYEEEE. Here the CDR3 reads CASSTDREGLGEQYF. CDR3 bases: TGTGCCAGCAGCACAGACAGGGAGGGACTTGGCGAGCAGTACTTC.